This T cell receptor (beta chain) came from a study of vaccination and CD4 T cells after COVID-19. Whole-study context: For post-vaccine samples, collection took place a median roughly 76 days after dose two, ranging from 14 to 241. General observations from the study: Convalescent patients had a median about 86% of post-vaccine SARS-CoV-2-reactive clones that were detected only after vaccination, not before it. Going from approximately 21 to 38, median SARS-CoV-2-reactive clonotypes did not rise significantly.

About this clonotype itself: Antigen unknown.

Cultured CD4+ T-cell DNA underwent Oncomine TCR Beta short-read sequencing. Each CDR3 protein is one row after TCRdb ran MiXCR on the PCR reads. The sample records roughly 8,000 distinct CDR3 sequences, 40% to 45% being singletons. Trimming took 8 bases from V and 6 from J; bases not matched to a gene: 14. This CDR3 spans 16 amino acids. CDR1 MNHEY and CDR2 SMNVEV come from the germline V gene (reference sequence). The treatment is: approximately nine-day PBMC culture with coronavirus spike peptide pools or control peptides (ViraFEST assay). Researchers collected the unexposed donor's CD4+ T cells before the COVID-19 pandemic (2011-2018).

This rearrangement joins TRBV27 to TRBJ1-5, with TRBD1 identical over 9 bases. The specimen sequenced was CD4+ T cells from blood, cultured in vitro. The source of this sequence is a human donor in good health. The DNA for the CDR3 is TGTGCCAGCCCCTCATACAGGGGGCCGCGGATTCAGCCCCAGCATTTT. Its protein product is CASPSYRGPRIQPQHF.